The sequence of this T cell receptor beta chain was determined in a study of Ad26.COV2.S vaccination and SARS-CoV-2 variants. The V gene's germline CDR1 is SGDLS and CDR2 YYNGEE. The CDR3 extends over 14 amino acids. V was pared by 3 bases and J by 2 bases, with 11 bases between. Clones were sequenced by immunoSEQ multiplex PCR, and TCRdb holds only the in-frame ones, with some missing. The sample lists about 400,000 clones, approximately 91% occurring once. Specified treatment: approximately 18 received Ad26.COV2.S at low or high dose, single or two shots; about 5 received placebo; per-sample allocation not given. Sampling occurred on day 63 after the first vaccine or placebo injection.

The clonotype was recovered from a person between 18 and 60 years old who received the Ad26.COV2.S COVID-19 vaccine or a placebo. The sequenced sample was peripheral blood, obtained in a trial of Ad26.COV2.S vaccine versus placebo. This chain uses TRBV9 with TRBJ2-5; perhaps TRBD2 as D (6 bases). The chain's CDR3 is CASSAPGRQETQYF. CDR3 DNA: TGTGCCAGCAGCGCCCCGGGGAGGCAAGAGACCCAGTACTTC.